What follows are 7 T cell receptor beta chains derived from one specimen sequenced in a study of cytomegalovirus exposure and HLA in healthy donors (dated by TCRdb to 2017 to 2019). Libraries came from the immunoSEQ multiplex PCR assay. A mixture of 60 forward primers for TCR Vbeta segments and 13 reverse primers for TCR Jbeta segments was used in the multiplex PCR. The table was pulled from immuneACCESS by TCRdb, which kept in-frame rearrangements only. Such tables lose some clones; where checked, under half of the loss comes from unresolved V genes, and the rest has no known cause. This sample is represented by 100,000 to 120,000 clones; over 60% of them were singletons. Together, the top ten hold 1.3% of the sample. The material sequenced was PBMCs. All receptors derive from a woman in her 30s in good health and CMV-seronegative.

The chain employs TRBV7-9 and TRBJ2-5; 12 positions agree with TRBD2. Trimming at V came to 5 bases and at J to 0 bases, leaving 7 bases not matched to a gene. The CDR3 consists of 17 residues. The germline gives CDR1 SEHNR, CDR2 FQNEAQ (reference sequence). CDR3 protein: CASSKGTSGLYQETQYF. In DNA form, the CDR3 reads TGTGCCAGCAGCAAGGGGACTAGCGGGCTATACCAAGAGACCCAGTACTTC.

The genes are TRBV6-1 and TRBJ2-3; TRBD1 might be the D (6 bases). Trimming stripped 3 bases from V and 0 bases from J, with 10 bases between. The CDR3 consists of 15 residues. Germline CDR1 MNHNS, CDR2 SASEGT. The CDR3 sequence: CASSEAGASTDTQYF. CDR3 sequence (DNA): TGTGCCAGCAGTGAGGCAGGGGCTAGCACAGATACGCAGTATTTT.

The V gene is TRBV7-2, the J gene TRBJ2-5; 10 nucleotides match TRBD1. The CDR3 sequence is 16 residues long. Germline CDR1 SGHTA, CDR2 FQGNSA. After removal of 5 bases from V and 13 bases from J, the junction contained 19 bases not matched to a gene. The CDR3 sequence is CASSGGTGALVLGMYF. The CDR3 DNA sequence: TGTGCCAGCAGCGGGGGGACAGGGGCTTTGGTTTTAGGGATGTACTTC.

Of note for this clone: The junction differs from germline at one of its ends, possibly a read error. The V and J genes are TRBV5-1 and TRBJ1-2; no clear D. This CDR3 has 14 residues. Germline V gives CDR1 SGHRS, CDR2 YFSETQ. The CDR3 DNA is TGCGCCAGCAGCTTGTCCGGGAACGACTATGGCCACACCTTC. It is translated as CASSLSGNDYGHTF.

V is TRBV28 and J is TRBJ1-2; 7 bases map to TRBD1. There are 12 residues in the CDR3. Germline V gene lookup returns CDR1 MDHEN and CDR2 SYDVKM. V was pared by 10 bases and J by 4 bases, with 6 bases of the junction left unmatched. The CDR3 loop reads CATDRDLYGYTF. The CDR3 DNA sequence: TGTGCCACCGACAGGGATCTCTATGGCTACACCTTC.

The CDR3 DNA sequence: TGTGCCAGCAGCTTCGGGGGGGCGCTTAGCACAGATACGCAGTATTTT. Its protein product is CASSFGGALSTDTQYF. The chain combines TRBV7-6 with TRBJ2-3; 8 bases fit TRBD2. With 3 bases clipped from V and 0 bases from J, the junction kept 5 bases outside the gene matches. CDR3 length: 16 amino acids. Germline loops: CDR1 SGHVS, CDR2 FNYEAQ.

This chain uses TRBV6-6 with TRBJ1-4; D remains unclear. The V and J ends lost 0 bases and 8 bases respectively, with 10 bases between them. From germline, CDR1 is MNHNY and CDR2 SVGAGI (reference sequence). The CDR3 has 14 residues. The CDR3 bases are TGTGCCAGCAGTTACTCCCGGACTCTCGAAAAACTGTTTTTT. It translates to CASSYSRTLEKLFF.